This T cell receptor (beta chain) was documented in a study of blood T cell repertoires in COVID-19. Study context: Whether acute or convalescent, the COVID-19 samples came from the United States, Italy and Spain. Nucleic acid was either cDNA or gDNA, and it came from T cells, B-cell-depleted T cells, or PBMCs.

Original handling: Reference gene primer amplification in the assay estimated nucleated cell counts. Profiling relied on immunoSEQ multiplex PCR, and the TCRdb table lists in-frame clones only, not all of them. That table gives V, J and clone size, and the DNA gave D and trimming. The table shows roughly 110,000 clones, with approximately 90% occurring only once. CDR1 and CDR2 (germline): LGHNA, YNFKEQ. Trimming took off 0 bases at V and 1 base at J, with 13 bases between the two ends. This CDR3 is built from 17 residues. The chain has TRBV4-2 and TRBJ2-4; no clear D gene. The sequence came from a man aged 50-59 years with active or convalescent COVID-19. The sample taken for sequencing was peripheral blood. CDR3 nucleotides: TGTGCCAGCAGCCAAGAGTTGTCCCAAGCGGCCAAAAACATTCAGTACTTC. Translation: CASSQELSQAAKNIQYF.